This TCR beta chain is drawn from a study of blood T cell repertoires in COVID-19. Overall study context: Acute and convalescent COVID-19 specimens originated in the United States, Italy and Spain. From T cells, B-cell-depleted T cells, or PBMCs came the material, which was cDNA or gDNA.

As originally analysed: By means of reference gene primer amplification, nucleated cell counts were estimated. Sequencing used immunoSEQ multiplex PCR; TCRdb keeps in-frame clones, though not all of them. V and J calls and clone size are given by that table; D and trimming were obtained from the DNA. The sample has some 250,000 clones, about 80% seen once. V dropped 5 bases and J dropped 3 bases, with 10 bases sitting between them. The CDR3 length is 14 residues. CDR1 is MDHEN, CDR2 SYDVKM, per germline. The chain couples TRBV28 to TRBJ1-4; D not resolved. This clonotype originated in a man aged 25-45 years who had recovered from COVID-19. Sequencing was carried out using peripheral blood. The CDR3 here is CASSRGSSNEKLFF. CDR3 bases: TGTGCCAGCAGTCGCGGCAGTTCTAATGAAAAACTGTTTTTT.